This note documents a single T cell receptor beta chain sequence. A second PCR, run for about 7 to 11 cycles, used a sample-barcoded 5' primer plus a J-beta primer mix. TCRdb re-called the 5' RACE reads through MiXCR, storing one row per CDR3 protein. This table has hundreds of thousands of distinct CDR3 sequences, around 24% appearing once. V dropped 4 bases and J dropped 1 base, with 17 bases sitting between them. The CDR3 is made up of 17 amino acids. Germline values: CDR1 MGHRA, CDR2 YSYEKL. The sample originates from a study of blood T cells in healthy people across ages. These data are also associated with another study on T cells of mothers and their children. From that paper: Comparable shaping of TCR recombination output by thymic selection was observed in related and unrelated pairs. Related pairs of mothers and children showed slightly higher, non-significant overlap versus unrelated pairs.

The specimen sequenced was blood. This TCR derives from a boy younger than 18 in good health. The rearrangement joins TRBV4-1 to TRBJ2-1; D is possibly TRBD2 (6 bases). The CDR3 protein is CASSPDRGGKSYNEQFF. CDR3 bases: TGCGCCAGCAGCCCAGACCGGGGCGGGAAGTCCTACAATGAGCAGTTCTTC.